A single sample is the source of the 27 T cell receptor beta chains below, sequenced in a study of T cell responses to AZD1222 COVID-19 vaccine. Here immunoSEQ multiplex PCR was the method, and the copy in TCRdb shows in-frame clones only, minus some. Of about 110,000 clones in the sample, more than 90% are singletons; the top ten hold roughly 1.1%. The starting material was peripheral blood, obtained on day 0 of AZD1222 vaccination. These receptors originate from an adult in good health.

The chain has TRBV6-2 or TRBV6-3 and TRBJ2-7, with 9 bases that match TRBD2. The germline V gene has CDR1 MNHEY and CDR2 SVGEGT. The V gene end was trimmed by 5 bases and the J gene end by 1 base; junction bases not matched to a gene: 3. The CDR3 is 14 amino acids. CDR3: CASSRTSASYEQYF. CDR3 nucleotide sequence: TGTGCCAGCAGTCGGACTAGCGCTTCCTACGAGCAGTACTTC.

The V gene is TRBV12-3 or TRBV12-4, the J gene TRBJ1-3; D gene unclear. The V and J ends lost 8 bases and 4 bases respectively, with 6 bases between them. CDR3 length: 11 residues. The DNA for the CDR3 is TGTGCCAGCGGCTCCGGAAACACCATATATTTT. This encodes CASGSGNTIYF.

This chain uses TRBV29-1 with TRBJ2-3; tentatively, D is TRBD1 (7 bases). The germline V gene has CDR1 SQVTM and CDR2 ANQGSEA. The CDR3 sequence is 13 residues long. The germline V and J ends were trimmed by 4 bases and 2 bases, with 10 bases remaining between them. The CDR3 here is CSVGRGLTDTQYF. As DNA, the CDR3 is TGCAGCGTTGGGAGGGGGCTCACAGATACGCAGTATTTT.

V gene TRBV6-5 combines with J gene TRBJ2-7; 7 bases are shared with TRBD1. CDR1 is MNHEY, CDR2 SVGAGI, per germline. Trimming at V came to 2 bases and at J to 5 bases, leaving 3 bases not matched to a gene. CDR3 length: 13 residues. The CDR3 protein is CASSYEGAHEQYF. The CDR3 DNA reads TGTGCCAGCAGTTACGAGGGGGCCCACGAGCAGTACTTC.

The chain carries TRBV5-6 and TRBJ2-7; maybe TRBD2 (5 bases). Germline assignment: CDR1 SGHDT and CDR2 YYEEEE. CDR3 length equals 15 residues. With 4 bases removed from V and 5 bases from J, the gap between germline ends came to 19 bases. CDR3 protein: CASSRNLVGVHEQYF. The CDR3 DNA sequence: TGTGCCAGCAGCCGAAATTTGGTGGGAGTTCACGAGCAGTACTTC.

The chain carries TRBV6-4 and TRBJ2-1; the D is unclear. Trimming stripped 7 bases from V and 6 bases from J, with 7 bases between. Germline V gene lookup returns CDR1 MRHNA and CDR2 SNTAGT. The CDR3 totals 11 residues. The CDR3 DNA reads TGTGCCAGCAAGGGCGGCAATGAGCAGTTCTTC. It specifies CASKGGNEQFF.

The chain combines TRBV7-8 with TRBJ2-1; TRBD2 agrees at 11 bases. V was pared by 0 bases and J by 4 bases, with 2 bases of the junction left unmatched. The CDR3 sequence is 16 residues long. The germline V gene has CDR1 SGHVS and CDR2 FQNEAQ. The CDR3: CASSLATSGAYNEQFF. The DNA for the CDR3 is TGTGCCAGCAGCTTAGCGACTAGCGGGGCTTACAATGAGCAGTTCTTC. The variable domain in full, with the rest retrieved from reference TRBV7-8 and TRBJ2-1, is GAGVSQSPRYKVAKRGQDVALRCDPISGHVSLFWYQQALGQGPEFLTYFQNEAQLDKSGLPSDRFFAERPEGSVSTLKIQRTQQEDSAVYLCASSLATSGAYNEQFFGPGTRLTVL.

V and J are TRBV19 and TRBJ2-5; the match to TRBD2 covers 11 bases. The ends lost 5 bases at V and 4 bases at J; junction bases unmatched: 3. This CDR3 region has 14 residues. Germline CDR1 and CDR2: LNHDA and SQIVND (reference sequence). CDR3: CASSFGLAGETQYF. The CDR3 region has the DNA TGTGCCAGTAGTTTCGGACTAGCGGGAGAGACCCAGTACTTC.

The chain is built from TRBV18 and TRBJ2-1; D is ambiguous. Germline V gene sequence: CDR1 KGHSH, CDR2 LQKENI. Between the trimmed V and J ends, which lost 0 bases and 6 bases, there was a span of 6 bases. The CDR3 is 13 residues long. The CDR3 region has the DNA TGTGCCAGCTCACCACCGGAGTTCAATGAGCAGTTCTTC. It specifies CASSPPEFNEQFF.

The CDR3 DNA follows: TGTGCCAGCCTGGACAGGGGCTATGGCTACACCTTC. Encoded protein: CASLDRGYGYTF. The chain has TRBV6-8 and TRBJ1-2; TRBD1 matches 9 bases. Trimming took 8 bases from V and 4 from J; bases not matched to a gene: 2. Germline loops: CDR1 MNHGY, CDR2 SAAAGT. This CDR3 region has 12 residues.

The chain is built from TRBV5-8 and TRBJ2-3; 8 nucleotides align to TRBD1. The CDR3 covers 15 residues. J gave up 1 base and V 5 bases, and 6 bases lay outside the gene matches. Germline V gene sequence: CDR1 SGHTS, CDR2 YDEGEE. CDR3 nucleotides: TGTGCCAGCAGGGTTCCGGGACAGGGCACAGATACGCAGTATTTT. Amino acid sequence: CASRVPGQGTDTQYF.

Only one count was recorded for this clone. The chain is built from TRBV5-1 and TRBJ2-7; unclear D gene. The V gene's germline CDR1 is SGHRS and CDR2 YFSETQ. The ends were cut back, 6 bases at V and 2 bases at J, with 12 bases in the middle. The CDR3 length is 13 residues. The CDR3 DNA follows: TGCGCCAGCAAACTGACTCCAACCTACGAGCAGTACTTC. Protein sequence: CASKLTPTYEQYF.

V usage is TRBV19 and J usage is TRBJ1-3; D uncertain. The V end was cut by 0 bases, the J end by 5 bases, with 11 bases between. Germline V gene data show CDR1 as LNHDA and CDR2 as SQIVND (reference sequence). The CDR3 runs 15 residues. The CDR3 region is CASSIDPGRRNTIYF. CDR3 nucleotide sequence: TGTGCCAGTAGTATAGACCCAGGACGGAGAAACACCATATATTTT. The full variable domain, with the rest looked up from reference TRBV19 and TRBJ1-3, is DGGITQSPKYLFRKEGQNVTLSCEQNLNHDAMYWYRQDPGQGLRLIYYSQIVNDFQKGDIAEGYSVSREKKESFPLTVTSAQKNPTAFYLCASSIDPGRRNTIYFGEGSWLTVV.

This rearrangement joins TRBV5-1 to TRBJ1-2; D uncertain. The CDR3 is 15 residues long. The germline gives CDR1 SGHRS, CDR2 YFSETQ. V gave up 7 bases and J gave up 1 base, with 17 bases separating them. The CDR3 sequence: CASRIRTEDNYGYTF. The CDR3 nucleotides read TGCGCCAGCCGAATTCGGACTGAAGATAACTATGGCTACACCTTC.

CDR3 amino acids: CASSATGVLEKLFF. Here the CDR3 DNA reads TGTGCCAGCAGCGCGACGGGGGTCCTTGAAAAACTGTTTTTT. V and J are TRBV6-6 and TRBJ1-4; a possible D gene is TRBD1 (5 bases). The CDR3 is 14 amino acids. V dropped 6 bases and J dropped 7 bases, with 15 bases sitting between them. The V gene's germline CDR1 is MNHNY and CDR2 SVGAGI (reference sequence).

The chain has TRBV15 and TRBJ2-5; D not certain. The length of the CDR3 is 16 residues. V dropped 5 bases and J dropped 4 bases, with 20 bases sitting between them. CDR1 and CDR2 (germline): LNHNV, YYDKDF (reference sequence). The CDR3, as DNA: TGTGCCACCAGCGATCGAAGTAGCTTCCTGGGAGAGACCCAGTACTTC. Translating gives CATSDRSSFLGETQYF.

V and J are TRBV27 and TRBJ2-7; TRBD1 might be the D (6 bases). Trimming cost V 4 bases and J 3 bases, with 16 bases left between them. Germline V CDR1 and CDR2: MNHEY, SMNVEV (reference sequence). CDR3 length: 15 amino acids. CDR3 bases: TGTGCCAGCAGTTACGGACAGCCAATATACTACGAGCAGTACTTC. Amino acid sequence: CASSYGQPIYYEQYF.

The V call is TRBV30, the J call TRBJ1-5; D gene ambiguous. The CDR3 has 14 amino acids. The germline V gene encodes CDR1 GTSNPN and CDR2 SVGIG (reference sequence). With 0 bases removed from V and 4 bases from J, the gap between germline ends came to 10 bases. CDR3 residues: CAWSVPGVNQPQHF. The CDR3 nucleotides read TGTGCCTGGAGTGTACCCGGGGTGAATCAGCCCCAGCATTTT.

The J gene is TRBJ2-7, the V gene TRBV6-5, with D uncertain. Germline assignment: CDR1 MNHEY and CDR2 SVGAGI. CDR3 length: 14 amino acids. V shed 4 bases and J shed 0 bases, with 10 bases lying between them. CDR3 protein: CASSSPSYSYEQYF. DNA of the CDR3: TGTGCCAGCAGTTCCCCCAGCTACTCCTACGAGCAGTACTTC.

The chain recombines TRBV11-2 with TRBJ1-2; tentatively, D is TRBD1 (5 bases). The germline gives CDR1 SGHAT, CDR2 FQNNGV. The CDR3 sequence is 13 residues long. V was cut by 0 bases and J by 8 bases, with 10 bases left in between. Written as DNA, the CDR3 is TGTGCCAGCAGCTTAGACAGGGAGTACGGCTACACCTTC. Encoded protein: CASSLDREYGYTF.

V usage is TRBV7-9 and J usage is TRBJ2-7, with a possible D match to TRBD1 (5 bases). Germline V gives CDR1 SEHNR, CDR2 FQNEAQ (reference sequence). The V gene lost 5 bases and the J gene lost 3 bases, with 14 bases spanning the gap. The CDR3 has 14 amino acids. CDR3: CASSLSGKGYEQYF. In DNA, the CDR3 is TGTGCCAGCAGCCTGTCAGGGAAGGGCTACGAGCAGTACTTC.

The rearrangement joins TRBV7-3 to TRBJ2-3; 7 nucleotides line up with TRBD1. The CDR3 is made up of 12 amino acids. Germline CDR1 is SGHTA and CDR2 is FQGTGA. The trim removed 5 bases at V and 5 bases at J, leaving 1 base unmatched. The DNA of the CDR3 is TGTGCCAGCAGCCCAGGGGGAGATACGCAGTATTTT. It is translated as CASSPGGDTQYF.

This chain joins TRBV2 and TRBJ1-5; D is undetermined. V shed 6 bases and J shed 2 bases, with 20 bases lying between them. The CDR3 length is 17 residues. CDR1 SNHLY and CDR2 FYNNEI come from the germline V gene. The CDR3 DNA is TGTGCCAGCAGCCGCCCAGGTGCGGGGAGAGGCAATCAGCCCCAGCATTTT. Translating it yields CASSRPGAGRGNQPQHF.

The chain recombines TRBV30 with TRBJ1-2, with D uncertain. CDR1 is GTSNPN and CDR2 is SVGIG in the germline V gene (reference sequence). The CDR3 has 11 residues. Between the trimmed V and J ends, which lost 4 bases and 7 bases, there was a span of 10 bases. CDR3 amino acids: CAWTYGVGYTF. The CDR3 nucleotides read TGTGCCTGGACCTACGGGGTTGGCTACACCTTC. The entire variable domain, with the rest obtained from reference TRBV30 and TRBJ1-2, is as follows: SQTIHQWPATLVQPVGSPLSLECTVEGTSNPNLYWYRQAAGRGLQLLFYSVGIGQISSEVPQNLSASRPQDRQFILSSKKLLLSDSGFYLCAWTYGVGYTFGSGTRLTVV.

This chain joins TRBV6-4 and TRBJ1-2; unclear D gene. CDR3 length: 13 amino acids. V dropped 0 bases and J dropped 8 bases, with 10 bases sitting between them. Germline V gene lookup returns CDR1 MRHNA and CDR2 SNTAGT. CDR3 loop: CASSDSEGGGYTF. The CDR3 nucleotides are TGTGCCAGCAGTGACTCTGAGGGCGGCGGCTACACCTTC.

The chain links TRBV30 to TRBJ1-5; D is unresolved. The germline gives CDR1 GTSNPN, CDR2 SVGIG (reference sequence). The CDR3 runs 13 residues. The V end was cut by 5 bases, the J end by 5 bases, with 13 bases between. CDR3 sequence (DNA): TGTGCCTGGGCTTTACGCAACGATCAGCCCCAGCATTTT. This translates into CAWALRNDQPQHF.

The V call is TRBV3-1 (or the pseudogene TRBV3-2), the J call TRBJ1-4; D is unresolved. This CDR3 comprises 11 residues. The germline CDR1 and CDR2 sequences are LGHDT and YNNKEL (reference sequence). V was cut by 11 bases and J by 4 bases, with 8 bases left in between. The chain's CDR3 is CARVGNEKLFF. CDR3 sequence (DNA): TGTGCCCGGGTGGGTAATGAAAAACTGTTTTTT.